What follows are 14 T cell receptor beta chains derived from one specimen sequenced in a study of T cell responses to AZD1222 COVID-19 vaccine. Using immunoSEQ multiplex PCR, the repertoire was profiled, and TCRdb retains in-frame clones only, with some absent. The sample yields around 140,000 clones, about 90% seen once. The sample in question was peripheral blood, obtained 28 days after the second dose of the MenACWY control vaccine. Source of these receptors: an adult who received the MenACWY meningococcal vaccine as a control.

The chain recombines TRBV5-8 with TRBJ2-7; D is tentatively TRBD1 or TRBD2 (6 bases each). The V gene lost 1 base and the J gene lost 2 bases, with 7 bases spanning the gap. CDR3 length equals 13 residues. From germline, CDR1 is SGHTS and CDR2 YDEGEE. In DNA form, the CDR3 reads TGTGCCAGCAGCTTGCGGGGGCCCTACGAGCAGTACTTC. Amino acid sequence: CASSLRGPYEQYF. The entire variable domain, with the rest obtained from reference TRBV5-8 and TRBJ2-7, is as follows: EAGVTQSPTHLIKTRGQQATLRCSPISGHTSVYWYQQALGLGLQFLLWYDEGEERNRGNFPPRFSGRQFPNYSSELNVNALELEDSALYLCASSLRGPYEQYFGPGTRLTVT.

This chain links TRBV5-1 with TRBJ2-7; maybe TRBD2 (5 bases). The length of the CDR3 is 16 residues. The germline gives CDR1 SGHRS, CDR2 YFSETQ. V dropped 0 bases and J dropped 2 bases, with 15 bases sitting between them. CDR3 protein: CASSLGGPNVAYEQYF. CDR3 bases: TGCGCCAGCAGCTTGGGAGGGCCTAACGTTGCCTACGAGCAGTACTTC.

The sample holds one count of this clone. This chain links TRBV3-1 (or the pseudogene TRBV3-2) with TRBJ2-2; no clear D gene. The germline CDR1 and CDR2 sequences are LGHDT and YNNKEL (reference sequence). Trimming removed 2 bases at V and 7 bases at J, with 2 bases between. The CDR3 is made up of 11 amino acids. The CDR3 reads CASSQSGELFF. Written as DNA, the CDR3 is TGTGCCAGCAGCCAAAGCGGGGAGCTGTTTTTT.

The rearrangement uses TRBV20-1 and TRBJ1-5; D remains ambiguous. The V and J ends lost 6 bases and 12 bases respectively, with 15 bases between them. This CDR3 has 11 amino acids. Germline CDR1 DFQATT, CDR2 SNEGSKA (reference sequence). CDR3: CSALDRPGQHF. CDR3 DNA: TGCAGTGCCTTAGACCGGCCCGGCCAGCATTTT.

The chain combines TRBV18 with TRBJ1-6, with TRBD1 matching over 9 bases. Per germline, CDR1 KGHSH and CDR2 LQKENI. The CDR3 spans 15 residues. V lost 2 bases to trimming and J lost 7 bases; unmatched junction nucleotides: 3. In DNA, the CDR3 is TGTGCCAGCTCACCAGTGGGACAGGGAAATTCACCCCTCCACTTT. Its translation is CASSPVGQGNSPLHF.

The table lists this clone with a count of one. The rearrangement joins TRBV7-2 to TRBJ2-3, with 13 positions matching TRBD2. V gave up 4 bases and J gave up 5 bases; unmatched junction bases: 3. CDR1 and CDR2 (germline): SGHTA, FQGNSA. The CDR3 runs to 15 residues. CDR3: CASSSTSGRIDTQYF. Written as DNA, the CDR3 is TGTGCCAGCAGCTCGACTAGCGGGAGGATAGATACGCAGTATTTT.

V usage is TRBV19 and J usage is TRBJ1-2; 12 bases line up with TRBD1. Trimming cost V 3 bases and J 8 bases; bases outside gene matches: 7. Germline values: CDR1 LNHDA, CDR2 SQIVND (reference sequence). This CDR3 contains 15 residues. The DNA for the CDR3 is TGTGCCAGTAGTATCCCGGGACAGGGGGCGATCGGCTACACCTTC. This translates into CASSIPGQGAIGYTF. Full variable domain (outside the CDR3, taken from reference TRBV19 and TRBJ1-2): DGGITQSPKYLFRKEGQNVTLSCEQNLNHDAMYWYRQDPGQGLRLIYYSQIVNDFQKGDIAEGYSVSREKKESFPLTVTSAQKNPTAFYLCASSIPGQGAIGYTFGSGTRLTVV.

The J gene is TRBJ2-3, the V gene TRBV6-5, with no clear D. With 6 bases removed from V and 2 bases from J, the gap between germline ends came to 12 bases. This CDR3 comprises 14 residues. The germline CDR1 and CDR2 sequences are MNHEY and SVGAGI. For the CDR3, the DNA is TGTGCCAGCAGCCTAGAGGAATACACAGATACGCAGTATTTT. It is translated as CASSLEEYTDTQYF.

This clone has more than one count but fewer than ten. V and J are TRBV9 and TRBJ2-5, with 11 positions matching TRBD2. Trimming at V came to 4 bases and at J to 4 bases, leaving 6 bases not matched to a gene. The V gene's germline CDR1 is SGDLS and CDR2 YYNGEE. The CDR3 loop spans 15 amino acids. The CDR3 DNA is TGTGCCAGCAGCCTCGTAGCGGGAGGGGGAGAGACCCAGTACTTC. This translates into CASSLVAGGGETQYF.

The chain is built from TRBV27 and TRBJ2-7; 8 nucleotides agree with TRBD1. The CDR3 has 15 amino acids. J lost 0 bases, V lost 6 bases, and 7 bases had no gene match. Germline V gives CDR1 MNHEY, CDR2 SMNVEV (reference sequence). The CDR3 here is CASRLPGTGSYEQYF. In nucleotides, the CDR3 is TGTGCCAGCAGACTCCCCGGGACAGGCTCCTACGAGCAGTACTTC.

The CDR3 DNA sequence: TGCGCCAGCAGCCAGGGCCGGGGAACTAATGAAAAACTGTTTTTT. Protein product: CASSQGRGTNEKLFF. The chain couples TRBV4-3 to TRBJ1-4; D ambiguous. CDR3 length: 15 residues. Germline V lookup: CDR1 LGHNA, CDR2 YSLEER. V was trimmed by 3 bases and J by 1 base, leaving 9 bases between them.

The CDR3 sequence is CSVVEPYNEQFF. The CDR3 coding sequence is TGCAGCGTTGTTGAGCCTTACAATGAGCAGTTCTTC. The chain links TRBV29-1 to TRBJ2-1; D is unclear. Trimming took off 4 bases at V and 4 bases at J, with 8 bases between the two ends. The germline CDR1 and CDR2 sequences are SQVTM and ANQGSEA. CDR3 length: 12 residues.

V gene TRBV3-1 (or the pseudogene TRBV3-2) combines with J gene TRBJ2-5; D is perhaps TRBD2 (5 bases). V gave up 2 bases and J gave up 2 bases, with 12 bases separating them. Germline assignment: CDR1 LGHDT and CDR2 YNNKEL (reference sequence). The CDR3 consists of 15 residues. The CDR3 loop is CASSQNRRGQETQYF. DNA of the CDR3: TGTGCCAGCAGCCAAAACCGACGGGGTCAAGAGACCCAGTACTTC.

This chain connects TRBV11-2 to TRBJ2-3; TRBD1 agrees at 7 bases. J gave up 2 bases and V 1 base, and 6 bases lay outside the gene matches. Germline V gene lookup returns CDR1 SGHAT and CDR2 FQNNGV. The CDR3 sequence is 16 residues long. The CDR3 DNA reads as TGTGCCAGCAGCTTAGTGTCAGGGGGTGTCACAGATACGCAGTATTTT. Residues: CASSLVSGGVTDTQYF. The whole variable domain, remainder taken from reference TRBV11-2 and TRBJ2-3, is EAGVAQSPRYKIIEKRQSVAFWCNPISGHATLYWYQQILGQGPKLLIQFQNNGVVDDSQLPKDRFSAERLKGVDSTLKIQPAKLEDSAVYLCASSLVSGGVTDTQYFGPGTRLTVL.